These T cell receptor beta chains were read from a single sample in a study of T cell responses to AZD1222 COVID-19 vaccine. TCRdb keeps only in-frame clones here, not all; method: immunoSEQ multiplex PCR. In the table there are around 15,000 clones, around 80% of which are singletons. The source material was peripheral blood, sampled 28 days after the second AZD1222 dose. The receptors derive from an adult who received the AZD1222 COVID-19 vaccine. CDR3s include the opening cysteine and the closing phenylalanine or tryptophan. D genes are given only for firm matches.

D gene: -
J gene: TRBJ1-1
V gene: TRBV6-6
CDR3 protein: CASSTNRDTEAFF
CDR3 DNA: TGTGCCAGCAGTACCAACCGGGACACTGAAGCTTTCTTT

D gene: -
J gene: TRBJ1-5
V gene: TRBV2
CDR3 protein: CASSRQSSNQPQHF
CDR3 DNA: TGTGCCAGCAGCCGACAGTCTAGCAATCAGCCCCAGCATTTT

D gene: -
J gene: TRBJ2-1
V gene: TRBV5-1
CDR3 protein: CASSLRASGWTEQFF
CDR3 DNA: TGCGCCAGCAGCTTGCGGGCTTCGGGTTGGACGGAGCAGTTCTTC

D gene: -
J gene: TRBJ2-7
V gene: TRBV7-2
CDR3 protein: CASSSPGGHLGF
CDR3 DNA: TGTGCCAGCAGCTCTCCGGGGGGACACCTTGGCTTC

D gene: -
J gene: TRBJ1-5
V gene: TRBV2
CDR3 protein: CASEGGGQPQHF
CDR3 DNA: TGTGCCAGCGAGGGGGGGGGTCAGCCCCAGCATTTT

D gene: -
J gene: TRBJ2-5
V gene: TRBV6-5
CDR3 protein: CASSYWREETQYF
CDR3 DNA: TGTGCCAGCAGTTACTGGCGGGAAGAGACCCAGTACTTC

D gene: -
J gene: TRBJ2-3
V gene: TRBV3-1/TRBV3-2
CDR3 protein: CASSQVTGRGTDTQYF
CDR3 DNA: TGTGCCAGCAGCCAGGTCACTGGAAGGGGGACAGATACGCAGTATTTT

D gene: -
J gene: TRBJ1-1
V gene: TRBV19
CDR3 protein: CASSSPNTEAFF
CDR3 DNA: TGTGCCAGTAGTAGCCCGAACACTGAAGCTTTCTTT

D gene: -
J gene: TRBJ1-5
V gene: TRBV9
CDR3 protein: CASSVGRDSNQPQHF
CDR3 DNA: TGTGCCAGCAGCGTGGGCCGGGATAGCAATCAGCCCCAGCATTTT

D gene: -
J gene: TRBJ2-5
V gene: TRBV7-4
CDR3 protein: CASSLESGQETQYF
CDR3 DNA: TGTGCCAGCAGCTTAGAGTCAGGTCAAGAGACCCAGTACTTC

D gene: -
J gene: TRBJ1-6
V gene: TRBV19
CDR3 protein: CASRWPNSPLHF
CDR3 DNA: TGTGCCAGTAGGTGGCCGAATTCACCCCTCCACTTT

D gene: -
J gene: TRBJ2-7
V gene: TRBV3-1/TRBV3-2
CDR3 protein: CASSSYTGAYEQYF
CDR3 DNA: TGTGCCAGCAGCTCCTACACCGGGGCCTACGAGCAGTACTTC

D gene: -
J gene: TRBJ1-2
V gene: TRBV30
CDR3 protein: CAWREGTGYGYTF
CDR3 DNA: TGTGCCTGGAGGGAGGGAACTGGGTATGGCTACACCTTC

D gene: -
J gene: TRBJ1-1
V gene: TRBV7-9
CDR3 protein: CASSLVSETDTEAFF
CDR3 DNA: TGTGCCAGCAGCTTAGTTTCTGAGACAGACACTGAAGCTTTCTTT

D gene: TRBD1
J gene: TRBJ1-1
V gene: TRBV9
CDR3 protein: CASSVDIGGYTEAFF
CDR3 DNA: TGTGCCAGCAGCGTAGACATAGGGGGCTATACTGAAGCTTTCTTT

D gene: TRBD1
J gene: TRBJ2-2
V gene: TRBV11-3
CDR3 protein: CASSLRGGGTGELFF
CDR3 DNA: TGTGCCAGCAGCTTAAGAGGGGGCGGAACCGGGGAGCTGTTTTTT